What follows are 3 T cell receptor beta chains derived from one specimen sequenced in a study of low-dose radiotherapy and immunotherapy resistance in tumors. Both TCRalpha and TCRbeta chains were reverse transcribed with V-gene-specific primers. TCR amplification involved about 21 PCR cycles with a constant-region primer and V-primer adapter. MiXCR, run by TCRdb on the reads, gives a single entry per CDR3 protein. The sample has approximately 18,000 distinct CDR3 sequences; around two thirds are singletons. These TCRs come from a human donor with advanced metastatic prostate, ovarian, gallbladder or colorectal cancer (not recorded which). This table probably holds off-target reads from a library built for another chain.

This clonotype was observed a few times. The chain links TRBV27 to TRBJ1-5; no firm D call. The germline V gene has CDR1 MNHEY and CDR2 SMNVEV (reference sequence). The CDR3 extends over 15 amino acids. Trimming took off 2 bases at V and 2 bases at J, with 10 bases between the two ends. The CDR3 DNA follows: TGTGCCAGCAGTTTAAACGGGGTAGGCAATCAGCCCCAGCATTTT. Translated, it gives CASSLNGVGNQPQHF.

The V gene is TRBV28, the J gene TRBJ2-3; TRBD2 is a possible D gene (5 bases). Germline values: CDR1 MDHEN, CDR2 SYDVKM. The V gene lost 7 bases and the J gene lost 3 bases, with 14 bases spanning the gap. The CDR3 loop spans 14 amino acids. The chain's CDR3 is CASTLMRGTDTQYF. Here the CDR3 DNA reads TGTGCCAGCACTCTGATGAGAGGGACAGATACGCAGTATTTT.

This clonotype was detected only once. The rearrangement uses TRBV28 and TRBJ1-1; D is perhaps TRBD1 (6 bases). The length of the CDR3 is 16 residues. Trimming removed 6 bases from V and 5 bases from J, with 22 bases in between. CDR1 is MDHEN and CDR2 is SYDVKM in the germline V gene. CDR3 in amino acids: CASSSHKTGPRTEAFF. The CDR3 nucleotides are TGTGCCAGCAGCTCTCATAAGACAGGCCCTCGTACTGAAGCTTTCTTT. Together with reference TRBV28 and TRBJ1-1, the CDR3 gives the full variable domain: DVKVTQSSRYLVKRTGEKVFLECVQDMDHENMFWYRQDPGLGLRLIYFSYDVKMKEKGDIPEGYSVSREKKERFSLILESASTNQTSMYLCASSSHKTGPRTEAFFGQGTRLTVV.